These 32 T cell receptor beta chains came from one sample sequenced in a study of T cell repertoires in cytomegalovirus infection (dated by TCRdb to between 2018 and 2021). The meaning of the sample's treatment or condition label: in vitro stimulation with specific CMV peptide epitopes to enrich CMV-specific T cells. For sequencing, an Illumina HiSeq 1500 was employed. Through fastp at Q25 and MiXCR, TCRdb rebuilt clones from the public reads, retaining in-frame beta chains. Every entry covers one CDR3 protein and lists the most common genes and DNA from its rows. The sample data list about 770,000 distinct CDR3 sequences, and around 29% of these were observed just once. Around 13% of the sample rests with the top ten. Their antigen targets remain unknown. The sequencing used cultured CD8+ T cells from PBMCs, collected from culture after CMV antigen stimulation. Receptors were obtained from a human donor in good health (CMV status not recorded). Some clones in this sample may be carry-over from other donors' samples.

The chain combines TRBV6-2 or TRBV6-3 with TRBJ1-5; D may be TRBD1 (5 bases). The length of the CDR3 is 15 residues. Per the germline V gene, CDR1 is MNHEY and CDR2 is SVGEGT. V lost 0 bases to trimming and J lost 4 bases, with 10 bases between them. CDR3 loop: CASSYSTGGNQPQHF. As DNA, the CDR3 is TGTGCCAGCAGTTACTCGACGGGGGGGAATCAGCCCCAGCATTTT.

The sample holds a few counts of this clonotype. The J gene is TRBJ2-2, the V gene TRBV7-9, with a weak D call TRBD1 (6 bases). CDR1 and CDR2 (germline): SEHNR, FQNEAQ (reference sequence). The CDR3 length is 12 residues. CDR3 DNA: TGTGCTAACAGGGTGAACACCGGGGAGCTGTTTTTT. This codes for CANRVNTGELFF. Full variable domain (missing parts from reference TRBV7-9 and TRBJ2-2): DTGVSQNPRHKITKRGQNVTFRCDPISEHNRLYWYRQTLGQGPEFLTYFQNEAQLEKSRLLSDRFSAERPKGSFSTLEIQRTEQGDSAMYLCANRVNTGELFFGEGSRLTVL.

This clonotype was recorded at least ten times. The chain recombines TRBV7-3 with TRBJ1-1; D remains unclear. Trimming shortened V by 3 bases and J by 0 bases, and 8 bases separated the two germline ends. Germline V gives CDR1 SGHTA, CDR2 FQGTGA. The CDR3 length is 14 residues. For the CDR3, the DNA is TGTGCCAGCAGCTTGGGCCAGGTGAACACTGAAGCTTTCTTT. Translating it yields CASSLGQVNTEAFF.

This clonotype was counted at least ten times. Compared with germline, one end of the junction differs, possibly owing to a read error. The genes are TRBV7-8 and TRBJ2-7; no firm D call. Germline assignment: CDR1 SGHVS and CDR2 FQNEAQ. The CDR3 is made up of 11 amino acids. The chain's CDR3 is CASSLGVRYAF. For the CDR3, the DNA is TGTGCCAGCAGCTTAGGGGTTCGGTACGCCTTT. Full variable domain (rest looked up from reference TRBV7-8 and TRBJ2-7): GAGVSQSPRYKVAKRGQDVALRCDPISGHVSLFWYQQALGQGPEFLTYFQNEAQLDKSGLPSDRFFAERPEGSVSTLKIQRTQQEDSAVYLCASSLGVRYAFGPGTRLTVT.

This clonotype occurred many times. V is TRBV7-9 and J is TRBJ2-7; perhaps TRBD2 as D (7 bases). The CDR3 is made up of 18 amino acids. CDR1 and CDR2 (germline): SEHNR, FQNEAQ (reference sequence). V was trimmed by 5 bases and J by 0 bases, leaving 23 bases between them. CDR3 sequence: CASSPRGGAIPASYEQYF. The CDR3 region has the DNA TGTGCCAGCAGCCCGCGTGGGGGGGCAATTCCAGCCTCCTACGAGCAGTACTTC. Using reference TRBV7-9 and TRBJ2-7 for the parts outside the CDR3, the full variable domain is DTGVSQNPRHKITKRGQNVTFRCDPISEHNRLYWYRQTLGQGPEFLTYFQNEAQLEKSRLLSDRFSAERPKGSFSTLEIQRTEQGDSAMYLCASSPRGGAIPASYEQYFGPGTRLTVT.

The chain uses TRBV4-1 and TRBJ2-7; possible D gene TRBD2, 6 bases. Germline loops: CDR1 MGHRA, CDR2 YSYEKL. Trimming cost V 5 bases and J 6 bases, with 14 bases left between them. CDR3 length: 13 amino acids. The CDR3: CASSSGTDSEQYF. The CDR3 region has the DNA TGCGCCAGCAGCTCCGGGACTGATAGCGAGCAGTACTTC.

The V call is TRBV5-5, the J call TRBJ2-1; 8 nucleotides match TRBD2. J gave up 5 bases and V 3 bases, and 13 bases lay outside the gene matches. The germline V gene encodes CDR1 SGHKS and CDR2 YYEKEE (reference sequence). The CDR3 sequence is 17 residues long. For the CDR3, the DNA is TGTGCCAGCAGCTCCCACCTTTGGAGCGGGGGTGACAATGAGCAGTTCTTC. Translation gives CASSSHLWSGGDNEQFF. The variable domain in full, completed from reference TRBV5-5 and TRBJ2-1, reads DAGVTQSPTHLIKTRGQQVTLRCSPISGHKSVSWYQQVLGQGPQFIFQYYEKEERGRGNFPDRFSARQFPNYSSELNVNALLLGDSALYLCASSSHLWSGGDNEQFFGPGTRLTVL.

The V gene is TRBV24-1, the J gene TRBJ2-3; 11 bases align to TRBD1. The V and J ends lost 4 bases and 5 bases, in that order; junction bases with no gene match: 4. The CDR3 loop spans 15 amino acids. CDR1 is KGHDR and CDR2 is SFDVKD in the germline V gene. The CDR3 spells CATSDSGQGGDTQYF. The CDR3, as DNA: TGTGCCACCAGTGACTCGGGACAGGGGGGAGATACGCAGTATTTT.

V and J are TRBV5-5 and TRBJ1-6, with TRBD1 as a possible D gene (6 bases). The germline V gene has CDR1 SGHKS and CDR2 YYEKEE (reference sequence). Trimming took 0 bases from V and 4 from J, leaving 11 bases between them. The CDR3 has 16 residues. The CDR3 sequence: CASSLVRGLYNSPLHF. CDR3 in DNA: TGTGCCAGCAGCTTGGTTCGGGGGCTGTATAATTCACCCCTCCACTTT.

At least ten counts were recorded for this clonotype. CDR3 in amino acids: CASSPGTGPYEQYV. CDR3 coding DNA: TGTGCCAGCAGCCCCGGGACAGGCCCCTACGAGCAGTACGTC. The V and J genes are TRBV7-9 and TRBJ2-7, with 8 bases fitting TRBD1. The CDR3 has 14 residues. The V gene end was trimmed by 5 bases and the J gene end by 2 bases; junction bases not matched to a gene: 5. Germline assignment: CDR1 SEHNR and CDR2 FQNEAQ (reference sequence).

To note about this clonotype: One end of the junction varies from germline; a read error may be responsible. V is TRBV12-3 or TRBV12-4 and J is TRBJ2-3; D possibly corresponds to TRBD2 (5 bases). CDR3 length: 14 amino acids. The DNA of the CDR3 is TGTGTCAGCAGTTTAGGCGGGAGCACAGATACGCAGTATTTT. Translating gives CVSSLGGSTDTQYF.

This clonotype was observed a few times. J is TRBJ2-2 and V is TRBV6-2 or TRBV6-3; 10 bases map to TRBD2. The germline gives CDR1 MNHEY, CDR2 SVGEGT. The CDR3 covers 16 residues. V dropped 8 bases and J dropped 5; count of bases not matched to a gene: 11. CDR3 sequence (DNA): TGTGCCAGCTCGTGGGGGGCTAGCGGGGGAACCGGGGAGCTGTTTTTT. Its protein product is CASSWGASGGTGELFF.

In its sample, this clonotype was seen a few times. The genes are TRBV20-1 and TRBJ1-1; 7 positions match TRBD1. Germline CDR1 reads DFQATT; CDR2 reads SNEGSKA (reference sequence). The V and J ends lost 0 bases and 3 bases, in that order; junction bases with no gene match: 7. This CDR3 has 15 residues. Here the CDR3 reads CSARDWDSRDTEAFF. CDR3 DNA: TGCAGTGCTAGAGATTGGGACAGCCGGGACACTGAAGCTTTCTTT.

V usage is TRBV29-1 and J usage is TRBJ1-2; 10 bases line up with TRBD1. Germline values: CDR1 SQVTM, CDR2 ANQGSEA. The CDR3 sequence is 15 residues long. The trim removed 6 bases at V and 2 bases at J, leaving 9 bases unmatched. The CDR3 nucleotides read TGCAGCGTCACCTTGGGACAGGGGACAAACTATGGCTACACCTTC. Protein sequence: CSVTLGQGTNYGYTF.

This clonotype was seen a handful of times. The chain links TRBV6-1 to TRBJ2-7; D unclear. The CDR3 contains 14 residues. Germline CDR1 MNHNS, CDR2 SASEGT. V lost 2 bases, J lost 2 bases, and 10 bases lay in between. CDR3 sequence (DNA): TGTGCCAGCAGTGAATTGGCAGTGGCCTACGAGCAGTACTTC. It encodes CASSELAVAYEQYF.

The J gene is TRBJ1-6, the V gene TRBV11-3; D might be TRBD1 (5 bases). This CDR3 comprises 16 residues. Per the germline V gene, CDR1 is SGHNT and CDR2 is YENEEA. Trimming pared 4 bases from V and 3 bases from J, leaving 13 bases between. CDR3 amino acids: CASSSEDSFYNSPLHF. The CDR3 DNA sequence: TGTGCCAGCAGCTCTGAAGACAGTTTCTATAATTCACCCCTCCACTTT.

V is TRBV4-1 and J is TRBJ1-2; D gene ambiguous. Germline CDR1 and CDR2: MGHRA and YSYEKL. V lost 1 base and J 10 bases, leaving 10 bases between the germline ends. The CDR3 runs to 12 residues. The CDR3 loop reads CASSQGEPVYTF. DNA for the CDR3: TGCGCCAGCAGCCAAGGGGAGCCCGTCTACACCTTC.

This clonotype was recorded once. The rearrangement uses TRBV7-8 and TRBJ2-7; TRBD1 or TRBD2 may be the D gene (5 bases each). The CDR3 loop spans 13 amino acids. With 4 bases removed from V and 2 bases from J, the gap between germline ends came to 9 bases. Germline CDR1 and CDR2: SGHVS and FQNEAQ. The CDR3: CASSSGRPYEQYV. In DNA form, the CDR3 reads TGTGCCAGCAGCTCGGGGCGGCCCTACGAGCAGTACGTC.

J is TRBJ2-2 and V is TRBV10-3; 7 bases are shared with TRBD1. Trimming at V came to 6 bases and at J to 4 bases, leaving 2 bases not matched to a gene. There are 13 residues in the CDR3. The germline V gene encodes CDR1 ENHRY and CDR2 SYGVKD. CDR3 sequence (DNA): TGTGCCATCAGGACAGGGACCACCGGGGAGCTGTTTTTT. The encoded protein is CAIRTGTTGELFF.

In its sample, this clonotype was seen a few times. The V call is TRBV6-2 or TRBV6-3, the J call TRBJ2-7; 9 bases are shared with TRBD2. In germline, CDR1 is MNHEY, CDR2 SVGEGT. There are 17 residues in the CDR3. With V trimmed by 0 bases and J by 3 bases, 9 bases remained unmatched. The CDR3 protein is CASSYSILAGTDYEQYV. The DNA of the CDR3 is TGTGCCAGCAGTTACTCGATCCTAGCGGGGACCGACTACGAGCAGTACGTC.

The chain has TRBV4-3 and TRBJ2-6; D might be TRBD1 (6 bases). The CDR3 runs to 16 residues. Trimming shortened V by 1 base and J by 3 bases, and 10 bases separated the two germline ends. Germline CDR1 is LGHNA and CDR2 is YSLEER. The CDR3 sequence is CASSQGNRVGANVLTF. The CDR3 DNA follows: TGCGCCAGCAGCCAAGGGAACAGGGTTGGGGCCAACGTCCTGACTTTC.

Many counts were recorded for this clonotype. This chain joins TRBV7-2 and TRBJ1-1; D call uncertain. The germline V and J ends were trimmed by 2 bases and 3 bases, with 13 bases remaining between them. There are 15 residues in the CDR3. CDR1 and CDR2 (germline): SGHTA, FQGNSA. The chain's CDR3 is CASSLYEIPHTEAFF. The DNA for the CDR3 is TGTGCCAGCAGCTTATACGAAATCCCCCACACTGAAGCTTTCTTT.

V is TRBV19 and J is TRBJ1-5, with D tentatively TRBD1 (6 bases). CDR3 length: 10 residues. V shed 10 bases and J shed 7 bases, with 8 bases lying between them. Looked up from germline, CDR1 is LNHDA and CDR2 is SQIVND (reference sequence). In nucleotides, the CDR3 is TGTGCCACAGGGGACCAGCCCCAGCATTTT. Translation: CATGDQPQHF.

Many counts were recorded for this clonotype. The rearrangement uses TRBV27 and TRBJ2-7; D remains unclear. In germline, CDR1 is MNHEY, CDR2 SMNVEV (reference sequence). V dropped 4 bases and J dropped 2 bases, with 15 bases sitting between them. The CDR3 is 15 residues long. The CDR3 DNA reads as TGTGCCAGCAGTTCGACATCAAGACGGACCTACGAGCAGTACTTC. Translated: CASSSTSRRTYEQYF.

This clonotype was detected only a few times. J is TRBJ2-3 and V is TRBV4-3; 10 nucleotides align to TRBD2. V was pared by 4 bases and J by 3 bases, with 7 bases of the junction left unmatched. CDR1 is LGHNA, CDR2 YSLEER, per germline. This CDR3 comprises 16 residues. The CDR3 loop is CASSPRSGGATDTQYF. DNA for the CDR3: TGCGCCAGCAGCCCCCGCAGCGGGGGGGCAACAGATACGCAGTATTTT.

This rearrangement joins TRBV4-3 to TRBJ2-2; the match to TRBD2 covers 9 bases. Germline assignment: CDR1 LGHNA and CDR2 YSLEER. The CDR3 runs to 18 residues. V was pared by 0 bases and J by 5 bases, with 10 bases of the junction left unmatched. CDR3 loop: CASSQDRLAGITTGELFF. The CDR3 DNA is TGCGCCAGCAGCCAAGATCGTCTAGCGGGGATAACGACCGGGGAGCTGTTTTTT.

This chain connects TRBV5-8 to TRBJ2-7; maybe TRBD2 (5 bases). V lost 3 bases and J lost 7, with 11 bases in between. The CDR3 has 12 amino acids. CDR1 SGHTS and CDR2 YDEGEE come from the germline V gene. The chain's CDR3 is CASSSLTGEQYV. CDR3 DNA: TGTGCCAGCAGCTCCCTAACGGGGGAGCAGTACGTC.

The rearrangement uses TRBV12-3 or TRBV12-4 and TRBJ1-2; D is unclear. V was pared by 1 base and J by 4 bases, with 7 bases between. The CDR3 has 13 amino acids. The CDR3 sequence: CASSLVTIYGYTF. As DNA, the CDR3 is TGTGCCAGCAGTTTAGTTACCATCTATGGCTACACCTTC.

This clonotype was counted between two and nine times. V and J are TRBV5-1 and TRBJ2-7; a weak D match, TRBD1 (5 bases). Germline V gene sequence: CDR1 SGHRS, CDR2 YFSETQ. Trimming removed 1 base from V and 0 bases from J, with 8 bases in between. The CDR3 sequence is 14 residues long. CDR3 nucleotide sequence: TGCGCCAGCAGCTTGACTGACAGCTCCTACGAGCAGTACTTC. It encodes CASSLTDSSYEQYF.

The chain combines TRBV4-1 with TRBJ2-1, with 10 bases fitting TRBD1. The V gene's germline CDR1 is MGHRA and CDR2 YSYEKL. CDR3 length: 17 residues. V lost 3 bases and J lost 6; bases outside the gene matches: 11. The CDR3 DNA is TGCGCCAGCAGCCATGCCCAGACAGGGGGCCTGTTCAATGAGCAGTTCTTC. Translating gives CASSHAQTGGLFNEQFF.

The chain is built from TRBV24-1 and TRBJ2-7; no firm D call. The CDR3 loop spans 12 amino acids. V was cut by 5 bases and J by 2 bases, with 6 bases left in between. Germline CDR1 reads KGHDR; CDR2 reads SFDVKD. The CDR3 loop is CATSGRPYEQYF. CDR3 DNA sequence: TGTGCCACCAGTGGACGGCCCTACGAGCAGTACTTC.

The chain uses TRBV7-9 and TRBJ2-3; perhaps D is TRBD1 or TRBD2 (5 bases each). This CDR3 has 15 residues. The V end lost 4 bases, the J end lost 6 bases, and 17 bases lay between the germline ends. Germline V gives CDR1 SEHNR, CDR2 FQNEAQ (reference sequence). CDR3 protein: CASSSSGPQGDTQYF. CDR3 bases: TGTGCCAGCAGCTCGTCGGGACCCCAAGGGGATACGCAGTATTTT.